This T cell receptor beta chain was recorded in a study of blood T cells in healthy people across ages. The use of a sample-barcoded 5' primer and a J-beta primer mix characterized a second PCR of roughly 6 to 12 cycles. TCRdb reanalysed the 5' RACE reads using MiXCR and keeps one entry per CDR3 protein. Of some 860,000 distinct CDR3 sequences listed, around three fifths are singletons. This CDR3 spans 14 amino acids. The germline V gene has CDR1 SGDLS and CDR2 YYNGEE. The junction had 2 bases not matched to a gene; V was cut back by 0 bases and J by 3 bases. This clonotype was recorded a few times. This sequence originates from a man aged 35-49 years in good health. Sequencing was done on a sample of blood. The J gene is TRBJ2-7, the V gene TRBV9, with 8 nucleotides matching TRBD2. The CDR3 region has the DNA TGTGCCAGCAGCGTAGGAACTAGCGGCTACGAGCAGTACTTC. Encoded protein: CASSVGTSGYEQYF.